Below are 19 T cell receptor beta chains sequenced from a single sample in a study of cytomegalovirus exposure and HLA in healthy donors. The PCR used 60 Vbeta and 13 Jbeta primers. Profiled with immunoSEQ multiplex PCR; TCRdb holds only in-frame clones, not every one. The sample has hundreds of thousands of clones, 76% seen once. The sequencing input was PBMCs. The receptors here all came from a man younger than 35 in good health and CMV-seronegative.

The J gene is TRBJ2-2, the V gene TRBV7-9; D gene unclear. The V gene's germline CDR1 is SEHNR and CDR2 FQNEAQ (reference sequence). The CDR3 is 13 residues long. V gave up 2 bases and J gave up 3 bases, with 4 bases separating them. CDR3 in DNA: TGTGCCAGCAGCTTACGGGACACCGGGGAGCTGTTTTTT. Encoded protein: CASSLRDTGELFF. The whole variable domain, filled in from reference TRBV7-9 and TRBJ2-2, reads DTGVSQNPRHKITKRGQNVTFRCDPISEHNRLYWYRQTLGQGPEFLTYFQNEAQLEKSRLLSDRFSAERPKGSFSTLEIQRTEQGDSAMYLCASSLRDTGELFFGEGSRLTVL.

V and J are TRBV18 and TRBJ1-2; 8 bases agree with TRBD1. CDR1 is KGHSH, CDR2 LQKENI, per germline. This CDR3 has 16 residues. V was clipped by 2 bases and J by 2 bases; unmatched bases: 7. In nucleotides, the CDR3 is TGTGCCAGCTCACCAAGCGGACAGGGAACCAACTATGGCTACACCTTC. This translates into CASSPSGQGTNYGYTF. Supplemented by reference TRBV18 and TRBJ1-2, the full variable domain reads NAGVMQNPRHLVRRRGQEARLRCSPMKGHSHVYWYRQLPEEGLKFMVYLQKENIIDESGMPKERFSAEFPKEGPSILRIQQVVRGDSAAYFCASSPSGQGTNYGYTFGSGTRLTVV.

This chain uses TRBV7-3 with TRBJ2-1; D remains unclear. Germline V gives CDR1 SGHTA, CDR2 FQGTGA. The CDR3 is 12 residues long. Trimming pared 2 bases from V and 6 bases from J, leaving 5 bases between. The CDR3 is CASSLEFNEQFF. CDR3 bases: TGTGCCAGCAGCTTAGAGTTCAATGAGCAGTTCTTC.

The chain carries TRBV5-1 and TRBJ1-2, with TRBD1 as a possible D gene (6 bases). V lost 0 bases and J lost 8, with 20 bases in between. CDR3 length equals 16 residues. Germline loops: CDR1 SGHRS, CDR2 YFSETQ. The CDR3 nucleotides read TGCGCCAGCAGCTTGGGGATGAACAGGGCCCAGGAGGGCTACACCTTC. Translating it yields CASSLGMNRAQEGYTF.

V gene TRBV7-3 combines with J gene TRBJ2-1, with 11 bases identical to TRBD2. There are 16 residues in the CDR3. Germline-derived CDR1 and CDR2 are SGHTA and FQGTGA. V was clipped by 0 bases and J by 6 bases; unmatched bases: 4. CDR3 loop: CASSLTGLAGGNEQFF. DNA of the CDR3: TGTGCCAGCAGCTTAACCGGACTAGCGGGTGGCAATGAGCAGTTCTTC. Variable domain in full (rest from reference TRBV7-3 and TRBJ2-1): GAGVSQTPSNKVTEKGKYVELRCDPISGHTALYWYRQSLGQGPEFLIYFQGTGAADDSGLPNDRFFAVRPEGSVSTLKIQRTERGDSAVYLCASSLTGLAGGNEQFFGPGTRLTVL.

The chain carries TRBV6-6 and TRBJ2-3; TRBD2 matches 8 bases. Per germline, CDR1 MNHNY and CDR2 SVGAGI (reference sequence). The CDR3 length is 13 residues. Germline trimming cut 10 bases from V and 1 base from J; bases unmatched to any gene: 4. This CDR3 reads CATTAGGTDTQYF. The CDR3, as DNA: TGTGCCACGACAGCGGGGGGCACAGATACGCAGTATTTT.

Written as DNA, the CDR3 is TGTGCCAGCAGTTACTGGGGGGGGGCGCTGAACACTGAAGCTTTCTTT. It codes for CASSYWGGALNTEAFF. The chain is built from TRBV6-5 and TRBJ1-1, with a tentative D call TRBD1 (6 bases). This CDR3 has 16 amino acids. Trimming shortened V by 1 base and J by 0 bases, and 12 bases separated the two germline ends. From germline, CDR1 is MNHEY and CDR2 SVGAGI.

The chain has TRBV10-3 and TRBJ1-1, with 9 bases identical to TRBD1. The CDR3 length is 15 residues. Germline trimming cut 4 bases from V and 3 bases from J; bases unmatched to any gene: 6. Per germline, CDR1 ENHRY and CDR2 SYGVKD. The CDR3 is CAISADRGGYTEAFF. CDR3 DNA sequence: TGTGCCATCAGTGCGGACAGGGGTGGATACACTGAAGCTTTCTTT.

The chain is built from TRBV19 and TRBJ1-5, with D perhaps matching TRBD1 (5 bases). The CDR3 is made up of 14 amino acids. Germline values: CDR1 LNHDA, CDR2 SQIVND (reference sequence). Trimming stripped 4 bases from V and 1 base from J, with 8 bases between. The CDR3, as DNA: TGTGCCAGTAGTAGGGGGGGAAGCAATCAGCCCCAGCATTTT. It encodes CASSRGGSNQPQHF. Full variable domain (missing parts from reference TRBV19 and TRBJ1-5): DGGITQSPKYLFRKEGQNVTLSCEQNLNHDAMYWYRQDPGQGLRLIYYSQIVNDFQKGDIAEGYSVSREKKESFPLTVTSAQKNPTAFYLCASSRGGSNQPQHFGDGTRLSIL.

This chain connects TRBV4-1 to TRBJ2-7, with 9 bases fitting TRBD2. The trim removed 0 bases at V and 3 bases at J, leaving 9 bases unmatched. This CDR3 region has 17 residues. The germline V gene has CDR1 MGHRA and CDR2 YSYEKL. In DNA, the CDR3 is TGCGCCAGCAGCCAAGACTCTAGCGGGACCGGCAACTACGAGCAGTACTTC. Translated, it gives CASSQDSSGTGNYEQYF.

The CDR3 DNA reads TGTGCCACACGGGACAGGGGCAATAGCAATCAGCCCCAGCATTTT. This translates into CATRDRGNSNQPQHF. This chain uses TRBV6-1 with TRBJ1-5; 10 nucleotides match TRBD1. The CDR3 has 15 amino acids. Per the germline V gene, CDR1 is MNHNS and CDR2 is SASEGT. Losses at the gene ends were 10 bases for V and 0 bases for J; bases not matched to a gene: 6.

About this clone itself: Other DNA sequences from this sample encode an identical CDR3 as well. V is TRBV18 and J is TRBJ2-5, with 9 bases aligning to TRBD1. J was trimmed by 5 bases and V by 3 bases; bases with no gene match: 7. The CDR3 has 15 residues. CDR1 and CDR2 from the germline V gene are KGHSH and LQKENI. CDR3 loop: CASSPGTGGSETQYF. The CDR3, as DNA: TGTGCCAGCTCACCCGGCACAGGGGGCTCGGAGACCCAGTACTTC.

The V call is TRBV2, the J call TRBJ2-7, with D hard to call. This CDR3 is built from 14 residues. With 6 bases removed from V and 4 bases from J, the gap between germline ends came to 16 bases. Germline CDR1 SNHLY, CDR2 FYNNEI. The CDR3 sequence: CASRYLFPGYEQYF. CDR3 nucleotide sequence: TGTGCCAGCAGATACCTCTTTCCCGGTTACGAGCAGTACTTC.

This clone was observed a few times. The chain has TRBV30 and TRBJ1-1; no definite D call. The CDR3 is made up of 11 amino acids. Germline V lookup: CDR1 GTSNPN, CDR2 SVGIG (reference sequence). The V end lost 0 bases, the J end lost 11 bases, and 10 bases lay between the germline ends. In DNA form, the CDR3 reads TGTGCCTGGAGTGTTGATAGGCGGGCTTTCTTT. It specifies CAWSVDRRAFF.

The V call is TRBV6-6, the J call TRBJ2-3; D is perhaps TRBD1 (5 bases). The CDR3 runs to 13 residues. V lost 6 bases and J 1 base, leaving 8 bases between the germline ends. Germline V gives CDR1 MNHNY, CDR2 SVGAGI (reference sequence). CDR3 bases: TGTGCCAGCAGACTACAGGGCACAGATACGCAGTATTTT. Encoded protein: CASRLQGTDTQYF.

V gene TRBV12-5 combines with J gene TRBJ2-1; 12 bases are a match to TRBD2. Losses at the gene ends were 5 bases for V and 10 bases for J; bases not matched to a gene: 0. Germline V gene lookup returns CDR1 LGHNT and CDR2 FRNRAP. The CDR3 is 12 residues long. The CDR3 nucleotides read TGTGCTAGTGGTGGACTAGCGGGGGAGCAGTTCTTC. It translates to CASGGLAGEQFF.

The chain is built from TRBV28 and TRBJ2-7; a possible D gene is TRBD1 (6 bases). The CDR3 is 17 residues long. Trimming shortened V by 6 bases and J by 1 base, and 22 bases separated the two germline ends. Germline V CDR1 and CDR2: MDHEN, SYDVKM. The CDR3 DNA reads as TGTGCCAGCAGCGGTAATGACGGACAGAACCTTTCCTACGAGCAGTACTTC. Translating gives CASSGNDGQNLSYEQYF.

The chain links TRBV9 to TRBJ2-1; 7 nucleotides match TRBD1. The CDR3 spans 17 residues. Germline V gene data show CDR1 as SGDLS and CDR2 as YYNGEE. V was clipped by 1 base and J by 4 bases; unmatched bases: 11. CDR3 nucleotides: TGTGCCAGCAGCGTAAACCTCCCACAGGGGAATTACAATGAGCAGTTCTTC. Protein sequence: CASSVNLPQGNYNEQFF.

This clone has a handful of counts. V and J are TRBV9 and TRBJ2-3; 10 bases agree with TRBD2. V shed 2 bases, J shed 5 bases, and the junction held 8 bases outside the gene matches. The CDR3 has 16 residues. Germline V gene lookup returns CDR1 SGDLS and CDR2 YYNGEE. The CDR3 region is CASSVGAGGPGDTQYF. The CDR3, as DNA: TGTGCCAGCAGCGTGGGAGCGGGAGGGCCGGGAGATACGCAGTATTTT.